The present T cell receptor (beta chain) was sequenced within a study of CD8+ T cells in alopecia areata. Overall study: The drug, oral tofacitinib, was given to treated patients at 5 to 10 mg twice daily.

RNA extraction was followed by reverse transcription into cDNA, which acted as the sequencing template. The repertoire was sequenced with immunoSEQ multiplex PCR; TCRdb's copy has only in-frame clones and lacks some. The repertoire holds over 150,000 clones, with approximately 62% as singletons. Researchers took lesional scalp punch biopsies and peripheral blood from people who were alopecia areata patients. V gave up 2 bases and J gave up 0 bases, with 7 bases separating them. This CDR3 is 14 amino acids long. The germline V gene has CDR1 LNHDA and CDR2 SQIVND (reference sequence). This specimen consisted of CD4+ T cells sorted from blood, obtained at week 0. V is TRBV19 and J is TRBJ1-1; perhaps TRBD1 as D (6 bases). The sequence came from a human donor with alopecia areata. CDR3 loop: CASSIQGLNTEAFF. In nucleotides, the CDR3 is TGTGCCAGTAGTATACAGGGGCTGAACACTGAAGCTTTCTTT.